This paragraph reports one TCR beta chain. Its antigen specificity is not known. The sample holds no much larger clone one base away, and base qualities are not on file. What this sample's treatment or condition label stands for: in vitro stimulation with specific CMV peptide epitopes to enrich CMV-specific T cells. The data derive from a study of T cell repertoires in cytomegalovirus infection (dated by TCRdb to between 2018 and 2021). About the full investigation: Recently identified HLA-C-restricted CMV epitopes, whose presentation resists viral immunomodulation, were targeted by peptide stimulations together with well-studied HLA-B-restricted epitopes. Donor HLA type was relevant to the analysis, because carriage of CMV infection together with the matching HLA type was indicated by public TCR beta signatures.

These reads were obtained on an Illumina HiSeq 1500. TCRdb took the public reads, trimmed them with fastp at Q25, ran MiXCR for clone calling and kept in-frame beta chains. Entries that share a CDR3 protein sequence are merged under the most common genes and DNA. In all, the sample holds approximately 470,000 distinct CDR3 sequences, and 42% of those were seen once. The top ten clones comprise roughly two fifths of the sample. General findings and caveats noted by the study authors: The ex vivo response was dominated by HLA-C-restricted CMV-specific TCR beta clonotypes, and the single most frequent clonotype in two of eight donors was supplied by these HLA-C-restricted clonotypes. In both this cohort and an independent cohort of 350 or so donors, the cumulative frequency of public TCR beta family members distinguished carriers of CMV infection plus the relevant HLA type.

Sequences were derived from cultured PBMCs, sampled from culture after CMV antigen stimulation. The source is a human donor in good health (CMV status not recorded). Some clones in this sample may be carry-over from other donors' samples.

The DNA sequence follows: TGTGCCAGCAGTTACTTACGGGGGCCCTACGAGCAGTACTTC. This translates into CASSYLRGPYEQYF. Recombination linked TRBV6-2 or TRBV6-3 to TRBJ2-7; the D segment may tentatively be TRBD1 or TRBD2, each giving 6 matched bases. The germline V gene specifies MNHEY as CDR1 and SVGEGT as CDR2. The CDR3 contains 14 residues, cysteine and phenylalanine counted. The CDR3 DNA has 42 bases and is translated from base 1. V and J are truncated by 1 base and 2 bases respectively, leaving an intervening sequence of 9 bases.